This T cell receptor (beta chain) appears in the sequencing data of a study of blood T cell repertoires in COVID-19. V lost 4 bases, J lost 4 bases, and 17 bases lay in between. The CDR3 has 15 amino acids. The germline V gene encodes CDR1 SGHTA and CDR2 FQGNSA. Using immunoSEQ multiplex PCR, the repertoire was profiled, and TCRdb retains in-frame clones only, with some absent. The sample lists about 140,000 clones, 84% occurring once. Cohorts were determined from participant-reported clinical history. Sequenced input: PBMCs or T cells enriched from blood (not recorded which). V usage is TRBV7-2 and J usage is TRBJ2-7; TRBD2 is a possible D gene (6 bases). The TCR comes from a woman in her fifties or sixties with acute COVID-19. This chain's CDR3 is CASSSSWGGGYEQYF. CDR3 nucleotides: TGTGCCAGCAGCTCCTCATGGGGTGGGGGGTACGAGCAGTACTTC.